The following is a TCR beta chain sequence with its context. The antigen remains undetermined. This CDR3 region has 23 residues. Positive CCR7 selection of CD45RO-negative cells yielded the naive CD8 cells, and terminally differentiated effector memory CD45RA+ cells were excluded. The study enrolled healthy HIV-negative adults without recent acute infections or vaccinations as donors. This table comes from immunoSEQ multiplex PCR, and its TCRdb copy is limited to in-frame clones, with some not included. Of millions of clones listed, approximately 94% are singletons. These data come from a study of shared clonotypes between healthy human individuals. Findings and caveats of the study: Sampling involved blood alone; tissue repertoires likely differ. Compared with memory subsets, naive subsets generally had larger estimated richness. Against clonotypes common to all four donors, non-shared ones had lower generation probabilities.

The chain employs TRBV21-1 and TRBJ2-3; no DNA check was done on the table's D call, TRBD1. TRBV21-1 is marked as a pseudogene. This TCR came from a man aged 18 to 29 in good health. The sequencing input was naive CD8+ T cells sorted from blood. CDR3: CASSNHKTEWDRGSLSSTDTQYF. CDR3 DNA sequence: TGTGCCAGCAGCAATCATAAAACCGAATGGGACAGGGGGTCCCTTTCTAGCACAGATACGCAGTATTTT.